The sequence of this TCR beta chain was determined in a study of blood T cell repertoires in COVID-19. In the study overall: Samples came from the United States, Italy and Spain, spanning acute and convalescent COVID-19. From T cells, B-cell-depleted T cells, or PBMCs came the material, which was cDNA or gDNA.

How the authors handled the data: Amplifying reference gene primers gave estimates of nucleated cell counts. Here immunoSEQ multiplex PCR was the method, and the copy in TCRdb shows in-frame clones only, minus some. The DNA gave D and trimming, while V, J and clone size come from that table. Here the sample spans roughly 280,000 clones, just under 90% being singletons. J gave up 5 bases and V 7 bases, and 4 bases lay outside the gene matches. The CDR3 covers 12 residues. Germline V gene sequence: CDR1 MDHEN, CDR2 SYDVKM. Material for sequencing was PBMCs or T cells enriched from blood (not recorded which). This TCR was recovered from a woman aged 25 to 39 with acute COVID-19. V gene TRBV28 combines with J gene TRBJ1-2, with 7 bases aligning to TRBD1. CDR3 loop: CASTGQAYGYTF. In DNA form, the CDR3 reads TGTGCCAGCACCGGACAGGCTTATGGCTACACCTTC.